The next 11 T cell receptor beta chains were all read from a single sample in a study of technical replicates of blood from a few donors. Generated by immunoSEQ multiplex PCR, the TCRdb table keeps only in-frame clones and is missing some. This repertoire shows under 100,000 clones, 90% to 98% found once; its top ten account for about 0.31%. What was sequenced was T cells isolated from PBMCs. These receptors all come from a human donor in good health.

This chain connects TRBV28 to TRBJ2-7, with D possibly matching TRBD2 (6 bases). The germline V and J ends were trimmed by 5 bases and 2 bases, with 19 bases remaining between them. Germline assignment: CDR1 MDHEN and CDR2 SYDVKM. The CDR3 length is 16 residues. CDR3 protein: CASSPPGSGPTYEQYF. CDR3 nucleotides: TGTGCCAGCAGTCCTCCCGGGAGTGGCCCTACCTACGAGCAGTACTTC.

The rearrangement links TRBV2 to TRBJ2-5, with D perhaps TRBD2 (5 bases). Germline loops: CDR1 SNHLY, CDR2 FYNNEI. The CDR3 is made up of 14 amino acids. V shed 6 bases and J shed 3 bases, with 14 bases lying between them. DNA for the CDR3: TGTGCCAGCAGGGGCGGACGGGAAAAAGAGACCCAGTACTTC. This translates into CASRGGREKETQYF.

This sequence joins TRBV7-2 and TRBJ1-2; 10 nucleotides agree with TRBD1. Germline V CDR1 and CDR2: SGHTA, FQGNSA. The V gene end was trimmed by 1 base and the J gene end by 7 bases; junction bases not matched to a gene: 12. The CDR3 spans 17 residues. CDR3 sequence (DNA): TGTGCCAGCAGCTTAGATCCCGGACAGGGGGGTTGGCGTGGCTACACCTTC. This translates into CASSLDPGQGGWRGYTF. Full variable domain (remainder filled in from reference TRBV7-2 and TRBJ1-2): GAGVSQSPSNKVTEKGKDVELRCDPISGHTALYWYRQSLGQGLEFLIYFQGNSAPDKSGLPSDRFSAERTGGSVSTLTIQRTQQEDSAVYLCASSLDPGQGGWRGYTFGSGTRLTVV.

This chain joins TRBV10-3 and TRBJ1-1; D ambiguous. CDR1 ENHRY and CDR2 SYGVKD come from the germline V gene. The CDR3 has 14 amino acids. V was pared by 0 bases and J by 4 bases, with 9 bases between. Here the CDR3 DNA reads TGTGCCATCAGTGAGTCCGGGGATGGCACTGAAGCTTTCTTT. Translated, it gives CAISESGDGTEAFF.

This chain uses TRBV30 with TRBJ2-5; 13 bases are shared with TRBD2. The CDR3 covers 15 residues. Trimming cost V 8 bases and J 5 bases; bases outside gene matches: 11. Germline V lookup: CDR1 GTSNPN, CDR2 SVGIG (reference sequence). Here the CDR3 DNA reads TGTGCCGACCCTCCTCGGACTAGCGGGAGTGAGACCCAGTACTTC. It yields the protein CADPPRTSGSETQYF.

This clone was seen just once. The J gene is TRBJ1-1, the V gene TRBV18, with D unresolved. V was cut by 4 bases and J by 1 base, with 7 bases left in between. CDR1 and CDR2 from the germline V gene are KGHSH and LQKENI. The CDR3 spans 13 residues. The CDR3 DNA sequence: TGTGCCAGCTCACAAGCTTCGAACACTGAAGCTTTCTTT. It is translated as CASSQASNTEAFF. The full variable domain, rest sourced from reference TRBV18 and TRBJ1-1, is NAGVMQNPRHLVRRRGQEARLRCSPMKGHSHVYWYRQLPEEGLKFMVYLQKENIIDESGMPKERFSAEFPKEGPSILRIQQVVRGDSAAYFCASSQASNTEAFFGQGTRLTVV.

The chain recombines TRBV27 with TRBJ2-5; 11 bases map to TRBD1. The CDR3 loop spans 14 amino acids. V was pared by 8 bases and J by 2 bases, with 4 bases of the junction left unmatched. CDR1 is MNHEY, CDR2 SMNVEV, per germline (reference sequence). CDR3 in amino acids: CASGRDRGQETQYF. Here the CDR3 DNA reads TGTGCCAGCGGCCGGGACAGGGGGCAAGAGACCCAGTACTTC.

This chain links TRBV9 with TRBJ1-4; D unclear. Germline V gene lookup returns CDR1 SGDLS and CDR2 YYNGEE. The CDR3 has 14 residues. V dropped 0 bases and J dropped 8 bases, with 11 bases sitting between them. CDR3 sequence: CASSVAPGREKLFF. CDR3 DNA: TGTGCCAGCAGCGTAGCCCCGGGAAGGGAAAAACTGTTTTTT. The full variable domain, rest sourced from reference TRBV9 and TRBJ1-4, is DSGVTQTPKHLITATGQRVTLRCSPRSGDLSVYWYQQSLDQGLQFLIQYYNGEERAKGNILERFSAQQFPDLHSELNLSSLELGDSALYFCASSVAPGREKLFFGSGTQLSVL.

The CDR3 DNA follows: TGTGCCAGCAGCCTAGGGACTAGCGGTGCCTACGAGCAGTACTTC. Protein sequence: CASSLGTSGAYEQYF. The chain carries TRBV11-2 and TRBJ2-7; 11 bases map to TRBD2. Losses at the gene ends were 5 bases for V and 2 bases for J; bases not matched to a gene: 5. The length of the CDR3 is 15 residues. Germline V gene lookup returns CDR1 SGHAT and CDR2 FQNNGV.

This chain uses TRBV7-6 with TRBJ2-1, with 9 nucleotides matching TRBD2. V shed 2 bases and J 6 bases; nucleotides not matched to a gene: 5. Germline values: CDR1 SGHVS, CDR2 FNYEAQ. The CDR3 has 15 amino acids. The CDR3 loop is CASSLSGRSLNEQFF. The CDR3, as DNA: TGTGCCAGCAGCTTAAGCGGGAGGTCTCTCAATGAGCAGTTCTTC.

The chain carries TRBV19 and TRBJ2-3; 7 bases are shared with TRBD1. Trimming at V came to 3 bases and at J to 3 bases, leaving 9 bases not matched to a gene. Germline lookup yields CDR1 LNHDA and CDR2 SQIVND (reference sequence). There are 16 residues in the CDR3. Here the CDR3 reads CASSILGTEWTDTQYF. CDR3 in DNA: TGTGCCAGTAGTATCCTTGGGACAGAGTGGACAGATACGCAGTATTTT.